A selection of T cell receptor beta chains follows, all from one sample in a study of spatial heterogeneity in lung cancer. In TCRdb, the 5' RACE reads were re-called with MiXCR into one record per CDR3 protein. This table holds some 120,000 distinct CDR3 sequences, 12% found once. The specimen comprised PBMCs, sampled at follow-up. Receptors were obtained from a male donor with early-stage non-small cell lung cancer. The CDR3 runs from the conserved cysteine through the conserved F or W. Fields, in order: J gene, V gene, CDR3 length, clone size, D gene, CDR3 DNA, CDR3 protein. D genes are given only for firm matches. The size of a clone is reported for some rows only, either as once, few or many, or as a class for expanded clones.

TRBJ2-3 | TRBV7-3 | 15 | few | - | TGTGCCAGCAGCTCCCAGGCGGACAGCACAGATACGCAGTATTTT | CASSSQADSTDTQYF
TRBJ2-3 | TRBV9 | 18 | many | TRBD1 | TGTGCCAGCAGCGTGACAGGGGGTTTTTACCTTCACCCAGATACGCAGTATTTT | CASSVTGGFYLHPDTQYF
TRBJ2-1 | TRBV12-3/TRBV12-4 | 15 | many | TRBD2 | TGTGCCAGCAGCTCGCGGACTAGCGGGGACAATGAGCAGTTCTTC | CASSSRTSGDNEQFF
TRBJ1-5 | TRBV6-6 | 18 | - | - | TGTGCCAGCATCCAGTCCGCCAGGGGACTGGGAGGCAATCAGCCCCAGCATTTT | CASIQSARGLGGNQPQHF
TRBJ1-2 | TRBV7-9 | 13 | few | - | TGTGCCAGCAGCTTACAGGGTCCCCCTGGCTACACCTTC | CASSLQGPPGYTF
TRBJ2-7 | TRBV10-3 | 15 | many | TRBD2 | TGTGCCATCACACCCGGGACTAGCGGGGGGGCAGGGCAGTACTTC | CAITPGTSGGAGQYF
TRBJ1-2 | TRBV9 | 13 | few | - | TGTGCCAGCAGCGGCGAAGGATCCTATGGCTACACCTTC | CASSGEGSYGYTF
TRBJ2-3 | TRBV28 | 14 | - | TRBD2 | TGTGCCAGCAGTTTTTCCGGGAGGATAGATACGCAGTATTTT | CASSFSGRIDTQYF
TRBJ1-1 | TRBV6-2/TRBV6-3 | 14 | - | - | TGTGCCAGCAGCCCGACAGGCCGGTTCTCTGAAGCTTTCTTT | CASSPTGRFSEAFF
TRBJ2-7 | TRBV10-3 | 12 | few | - | TGTGCCATCAGAGAGACTTTGAGGGAGCAGTACTTC | CAIRETLREQYF
TRBJ1-5 | TRBV28 | 14 | few | TRBD1 | TGTGCCAGCAGTGGGGGACAGCTCAATCAGCCCCAGCATTTT | CASSGGQLNQPQHF
TRBJ2-5 | TRBV18 | 13 | - | - | TGTGCCAGCCACCCGGGCGTCGAAGAGACCCAGTACTTC | CASHPGVEETQYF
TRBJ2-2 | TRBV12-3/TRBV12-4 | 15 | many | TRBD1 | TGTGCCAGCAGTCCCGACAGGGGGCTTGGCGGGGAGCTGTTTTTT | CASSPDRGLGGELFF
TRBJ1-1 | TRBV10-3 | 15 | few | TRBD1 | TGTGCCATCAGTGGAGGACAGGGGATGGGTACTGAAGCTTTCTTT | CAISGGQGMGTEAFF
TRBJ2-7 | TRBV7-9 | 14 | many | - | TGTGCCAGCAGCTTCCCGGGGGAATCCTACGAGCAGTACTTC | CASSFPGESYEQYF
TRBJ2-1 | TRBV20-1 | 17 | - | - | TGCAGTGCTAGGTCTGCTCGGGTCGGGTGGACCAACAATGAGCAGTTCTTC | CSARSARVGWTNNEQFF